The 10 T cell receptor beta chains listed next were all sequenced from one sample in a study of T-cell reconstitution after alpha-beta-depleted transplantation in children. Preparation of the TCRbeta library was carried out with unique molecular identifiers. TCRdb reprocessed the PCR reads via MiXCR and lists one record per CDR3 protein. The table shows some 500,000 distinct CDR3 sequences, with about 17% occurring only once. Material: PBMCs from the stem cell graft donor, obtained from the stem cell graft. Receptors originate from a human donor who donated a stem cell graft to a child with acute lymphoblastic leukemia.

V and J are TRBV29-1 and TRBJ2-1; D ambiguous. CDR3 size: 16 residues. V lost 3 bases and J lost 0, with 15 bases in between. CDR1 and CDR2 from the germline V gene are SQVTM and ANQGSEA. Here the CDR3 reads CSVDLGQPTSYNEQFF. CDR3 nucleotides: TGCAGCGTTGATCTAGGGCAGCCGACCTCCTACAATGAGCAGTTCTTC.

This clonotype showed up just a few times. The CDR3 is CSVGTVAPEAFF. The DNA of the CDR3 is TGCAGCGTCGGGACAGTGGCCCCTGAAGCTTTCTTT. This chain links TRBV29-1 with TRBJ1-1; 7 nucleotides agree with TRBD1. The ends lost 6 bases at V and 6 bases at J; junction bases unmatched: 7. Germline lookup yields CDR1 SQVTM and CDR2 ANQGSEA. This CDR3 comprises 12 residues.

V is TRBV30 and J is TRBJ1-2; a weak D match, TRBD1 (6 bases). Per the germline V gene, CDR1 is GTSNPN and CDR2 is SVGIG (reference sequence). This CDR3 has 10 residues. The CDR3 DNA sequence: TGTGTCGGACAGATCTATGGCTACACCTTC. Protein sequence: CVGQIYGYTF.

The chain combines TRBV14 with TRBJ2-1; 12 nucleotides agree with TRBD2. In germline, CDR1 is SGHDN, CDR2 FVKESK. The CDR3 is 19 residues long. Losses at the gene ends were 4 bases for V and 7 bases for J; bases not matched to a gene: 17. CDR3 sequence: CASSPSFRTSGALENEQFF. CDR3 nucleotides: TGTGCCAGCAGCCCCTCTTTCCGGACTAGCGGGGCCCTAGAGAATGAGCAGTTCTTC.

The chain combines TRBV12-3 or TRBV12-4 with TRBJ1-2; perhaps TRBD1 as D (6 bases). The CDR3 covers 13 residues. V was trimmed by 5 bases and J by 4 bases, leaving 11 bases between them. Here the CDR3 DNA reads TGTGCCAGCAGTCACAGGGTTAGCTATGGCTACACCTTC. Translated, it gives CASSHRVSYGYTF.

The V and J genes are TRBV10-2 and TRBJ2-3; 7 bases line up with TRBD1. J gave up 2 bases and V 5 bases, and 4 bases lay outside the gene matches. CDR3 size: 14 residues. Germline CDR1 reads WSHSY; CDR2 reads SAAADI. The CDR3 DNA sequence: TGCGCCAGCAGTCTGGACAGGATCACAGATACGCAGTATTTT. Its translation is CASSLDRITDTQYF.

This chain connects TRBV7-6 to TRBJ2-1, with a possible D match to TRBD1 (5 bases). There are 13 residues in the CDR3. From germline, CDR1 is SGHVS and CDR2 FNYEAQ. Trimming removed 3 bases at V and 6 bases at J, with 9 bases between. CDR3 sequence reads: CASSFGAANEQFF. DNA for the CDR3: TGTGCCAGCAGCTTTGGGGCGGCCAATGAGCAGTTCTTC.

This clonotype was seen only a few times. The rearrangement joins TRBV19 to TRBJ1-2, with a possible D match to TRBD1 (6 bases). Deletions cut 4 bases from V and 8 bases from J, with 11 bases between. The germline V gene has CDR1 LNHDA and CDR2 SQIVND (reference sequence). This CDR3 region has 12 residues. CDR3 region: CASSRTVTGYTF. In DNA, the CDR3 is TGTGCCAGTAGTAGGACAGTAACCGGCTACACCTTC.

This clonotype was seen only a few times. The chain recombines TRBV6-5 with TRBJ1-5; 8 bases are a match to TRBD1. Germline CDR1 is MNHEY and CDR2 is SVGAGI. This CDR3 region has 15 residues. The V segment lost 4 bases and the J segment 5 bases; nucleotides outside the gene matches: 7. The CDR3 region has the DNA TGTGCCAGCAGTTTTGACAGGGGCTACTATCAGCCCCAGCATTTT. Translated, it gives CASSFDRGYYQPQHF.

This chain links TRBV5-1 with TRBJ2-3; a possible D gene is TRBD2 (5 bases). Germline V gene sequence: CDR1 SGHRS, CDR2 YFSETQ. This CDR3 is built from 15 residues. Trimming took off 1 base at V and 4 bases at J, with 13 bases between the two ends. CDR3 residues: CASSLLSPEADTQYF. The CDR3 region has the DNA TGCGCCAGCAGCTTGTTGAGTCCGGAGGCAGATACGCAGTATTTT.